This TCR beta chain stems from a study of identical twins. The CDR3 extends over 14 amino acids. Germline CDR1 SGDLS, CDR2 YYNGEE. V was trimmed by 6 bases and J by 3 bases, leaving 15 bases between them. TCRdb re-called the 5' RACE reads with MiXCR, one entry per CDR3 protein. The sample holds around 230,000 distinct CDR3 sequences; around a tenth are singletons and the top ten take around 5.1%. The clonotype was recovered from a woman between 18 and 29 years old in good health. This chain links TRBV9 with TRBJ1-2, with D uncertain. The sequencing input was memory (CD45RO+) T cells sorted from blood. CDR3 loop: CASKQLAWDYGYTF. The CDR3 DNA reads TGTGCCAGCAAGCAGTTAGCCTGGGACTATGGCTACACCTTC.